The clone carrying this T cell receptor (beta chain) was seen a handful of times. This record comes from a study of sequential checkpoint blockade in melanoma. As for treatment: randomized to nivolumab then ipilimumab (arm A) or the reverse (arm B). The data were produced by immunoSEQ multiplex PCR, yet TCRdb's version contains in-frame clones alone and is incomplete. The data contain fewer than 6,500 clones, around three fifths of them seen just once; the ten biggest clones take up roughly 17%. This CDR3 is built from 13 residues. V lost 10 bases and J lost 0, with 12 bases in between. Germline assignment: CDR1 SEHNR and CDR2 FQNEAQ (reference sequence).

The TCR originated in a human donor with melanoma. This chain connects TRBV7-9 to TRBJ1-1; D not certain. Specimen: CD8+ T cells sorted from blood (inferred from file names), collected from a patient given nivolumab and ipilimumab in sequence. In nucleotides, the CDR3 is TGTGCCACCCCGGGGATCATGAACACTGAAGCTTTCTTT. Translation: CATPGIMNTEAFF.